These 32 T cell receptor beta chains came from one sample sequenced in a study of T-cell memory formation after mild COVID-19. TCRdb recomputed calls from the 5' RACE reads with MiXCR, one row per CDR3 protein. Seen here are approximately 350,000 distinct CDR3 sequences, around 27% observed once, and the top ten hold roughly 14%. Sequencing was performed on PBMCs or a T cell subset sorted from them (not recorded which). These receptors were taken from an adult woman who had mild COVID-19 (a few samples of this study predate the infection). Cell type and time point are not known.

This chain connects TRBV15 to TRBJ1-4; possibly TRBD1 for D (5 bases). The V gene lost 2 bases and the J gene lost 4 bases, with 8 bases spanning the gap. CDR3 size: 14 residues. In germline, CDR1 is LNHNV, CDR2 YYDKDF (reference sequence). The CDR3 loop reads CATSRRDGNEKLFF. The CDR3 nucleotides read TGTGCCACCAGCAGAAGGGACGGTAATGAAAAACTGTTTTTT. The whole variable domain, remainder taken from reference TRBV15 and TRBJ1-4, is DAMVIQNPRYQVTQFGKPVTLSCSQTLNHNVMYWYQQKSSQAPKLLFHYYDKDFNNEADTPDNFQSRRPNTSFCFLDIRSPGLGDTAMYLCATSRRDGNEKLFFGSGTQLSVL.

The chain is built from TRBV6-4 and TRBJ1-5; 10 bases are shared with TRBD1. The CDR3 runs 14 residues. Germline V gives CDR1 MRHNA, CDR2 SNTAGT. The junction had 5 bases not matched to a gene; V was cut back by 3 bases and J by 9 bases. The CDR3 DNA sequence: TGTGCCAGCAGTGATGGGACAGGGGCCTCGCCCCAGCATTTT. Encoded protein: CASSDGTGASPQHF.

This clonotype occurred many times. This chain links TRBV12-3 or TRBV12-4 with TRBJ1-1; unclear D gene. The CDR3 runs to 17 residues. V lost 0 bases, J lost 3 bases, and 17 bases lay in between. The CDR3 nucleotides read TGTGCCAGCAGTTTAGCGAACTATCGGACGTCGCACACTGAAGCTTTCTTT. Translated: CASSLANYRTSHTEAFF.

This clonotype was observed a handful of times. This chain links TRBV7-2 with TRBJ2-3; D not resolved. This CDR3 spans 13 amino acids. Germline V lookup: CDR1 SGHTA, CDR2 FQGNSA. V lost 4 bases, J lost 3 bases, and 8 bases lay in between. This CDR3 is CASSWPGTDTQYF. The CDR3 nucleotides read TGTGCCAGCAGCTGGCCCGGGACAGATACGCAGTATTTT.

The chain uses TRBV29-1 and TRBJ2-1; D remains ambiguous. The CDR3 length is 12 residues. Between the trimmed V and J ends, which lost 1 base and 7 bases, there was a span of 8 bases. Germline CDR1 is SQVTM and CDR2 is ANQGSEA. In DNA, the CDR3 is TGCAGCGTTGAAGGCCAGTCGAATGAGCAGTTCTTC. This encodes CSVEGQSNEQFF.

This clonotype was seen a handful of times. The rearrangement joins TRBV9 to TRBJ2-7; 8 bases are a match to TRBD2. V dropped 0 bases and J dropped 4; count of bases not matched to a gene: 12. Germline loops: CDR1 SGDLS, CDR2 YYNGEE. The CDR3 runs 17 residues. CDR3 sequence (DNA): TGTGCCAGCAGCGTAGCACTGTGGCTAGCGGGCCTGTACGAGCAGTACTTC. Protein: CASSVALWLAGLYEQYF.

This chain uses TRBV7-8 with TRBJ2-7, with 8 nucleotides matching TRBD2. The CDR3 loop spans 17 amino acids. V was clipped by 2 bases and J by 3 bases; unmatched bases: 12. Germline values: CDR1 SGHVS, CDR2 FQNEAQ. The CDR3 nucleotides read TGTGCCAGCAGCTTATATATGGTAGCGGGGTCGGGCTACGAGCAGTACTTC. Translating it yields CASSLYMVAGSGYEQYF.

The chain uses TRBV7-3 and TRBJ2-1; D not certain. The germline gives CDR1 SGHTA, CDR2 FQGTGA. This CDR3 region has 13 residues. V lost 0 bases to trimming and J lost 9 bases, with 9 bases between them. The CDR3, as DNA: TGTGCCAGCAGCTTAACTTCTGGGTTTGAGCAGTTCTTC. This encodes CASSLTSGFEQFF.

This clonotype has only a few counts. The chain recombines TRBV29-1 with TRBJ2-7, with D uncertain. The CDR3 totals 11 residues. Germline V gives CDR1 SQVTM, CDR2 ANQGSEA. The ends were cut back, 6 bases at V and 0 bases at J, with 6 bases in the middle. The CDR3 loop reads CSVLTSYEQYF. The DNA of the CDR3 is TGCAGCGTCCTAACCTCCTACGAGCAGTACTTC.

The V and J genes are TRBV4-3 and TRBJ2-3, with D possibly called TRBD1 or TRBD2 (5 bases each). With 3 bases removed from V and 2 bases from J, the gap between germline ends came to 12 bases. The CDR3 is made up of 15 amino acids. Germline CDR1 LGHNA, CDR2 YSLEER. The CDR3 nucleotides read TGCGCCAGCAGCCAGAACCGGGACGCCACAGATACGCAGTATTTT. The encoded protein is CASSQNRDATDTQYF.

This clonotype was detected only a few times. The chain uses TRBV12-3 or TRBV12-4 and TRBJ2-7; tentatively, D is TRBD1 (6 bases). The CDR3 totals 13 residues. Trimming took off 3 bases at V and 3 bases at J, with 9 bases between the two ends. Written as DNA, the CDR3 is TGTGCCAGCAGTTTTCAGGACAGCTACGAGCAGTACTTC. Residues: CASSFQDSYEQYF.

This clonotype has a handful of counts. V gene TRBV7-8 combines with J gene TRBJ2-3, with 9 positions matching TRBD2. This CDR3 is built from 15 residues. The V gene end was trimmed by 5 bases and the J gene end by 1 base; junction bases not matched to a gene: 4. Germline-derived CDR1 and CDR2 are SGHVS and FQNEAQ. The DNA for the CDR3 is TGTGCCAGCAGCAGCGGGAGGTGGGGCACAGATACGCAGTATTTT. Protein sequence: CASSSGRWGTDTQYF.

The V and J genes are TRBV7-3 and TRBJ2-5; D unresolved. V shed 8 bases and J shed 2 bases, with 15 bases lying between them. The CDR3 runs 14 residues. Germline V CDR1 and CDR2: SGHTA, FQGTGA. For the CDR3, the DNA is TGTGCCAGCTCCAAATCGGGTTTACAAGAGACCCAGTACTTC. Translating it yields CASSKSGLQETQYF. Looking up the rest from reference TRBV7-3 and TRBJ2-5 gives the full variable domain: GAGVSQTPSNKVTEKGKYVELRCDPISGHTALYWYRQSLGQGPEFLIYFQGTGAADDSGLPNDRFFAVRPEGSVSTLKIQRTERGDSAVYLCASSKSGLQETQYFGPGTRLLVL.

The CDR3 protein is CASSLETGGSSTDTQYF. The CDR3 bases are TGTGCCAGCAGCTTGGAAACAGGGGGGTCCAGCACAGATACGCAGTATTTT. The rearrangement uses TRBV5-6 and TRBJ2-3; TRBD1 aligns across 8 bases. This CDR3 contains 17 residues. Trimming cost V 0 bases and J 0 bases; bases outside gene matches: 6. In germline, CDR1 is SGHDT, CDR2 YYEEEE.

V and J are TRBV12-3 or TRBV12-4 and TRBJ2-1; 7 bases map to TRBD2. The J call may be in error: the DNA end matches TRBJ2-7 better. This CDR3 comprises 14 residues. The CDR3 reads CASSTLAVYNEQYF. In DNA form, the CDR3 reads TGTGCCAGCAGTACCCTAGCGGTTTACAATGAGCAGTACTTC.

This clonotype was picked up a small number of times. V is TRBV6-2 or TRBV6-3 and J is TRBJ2-7, with 9 nucleotides matching TRBD2. The CDR3 is 16 residues long. Germline CDR1 is MNHEY and CDR2 is SVGEGT. The junction had 9 bases not matched to a gene; V was cut back by 6 bases and J by 0 bases. The CDR3: CASRFPSGASSYEQYF. CDR3 coding DNA: TGTGCCAGCAGATTCCCTAGCGGGGCAAGCTCCTACGAGCAGTACTTC.

This clonotype was seen a handful of times. This sequence joins TRBV2 and TRBJ2-7, with 8 bases matching TRBD2. With V trimmed by 8 bases and J by 5 bases, 8 bases remained unmatched. The CDR3 has 13 amino acids. CDR1 is SNHLY and CDR2 is FYNNEI in the germline V gene. The CDR3 region has the DNA TGTGCCAGCTTTCACGGGGGGGTGGACGAGCAGTACTTC. The encoded protein is CASFHGGVDEQYF. Together with reference TRBV2 and TRBJ2-7, the CDR3 gives the full variable domain: EPEVTQTPSHQVTQMGQEVILRCVPISNHLYFYWYRQILGQKVEFLVSFYNNEISEKSEIFDDQFSVERPDGSNFTLKIRSTKLEDSAMYFCASFHGGVDEQYFGPGTRLTVT.

This clonotype has at least ten counts. This rearrangement joins TRBV6-6 to TRBJ2-1; D call uncertain. Germline assignment: CDR1 MNHNY and CDR2 SVGAGI (reference sequence). V was cut by 4 bases and J by 4 bases, with 11 bases left in between. The CDR3 contains 14 residues. In DNA form, the CDR3 reads TGTGCCAGCAGTTCCGAGATGCGGTACAATGAGCAGTTCTTC. It yields the protein CASSSEMRYNEQFF.

This clonotype was seen a handful of times. This chain links TRBV7-6 with TRBJ2-5, with a possible D match to TRBD1 (6 bases). The CDR3 is made up of 15 amino acids. V was pared by 5 bases and J by 7 bases, with 20 bases between. Germline loops: CDR1 SGHVS, CDR2 FNYEAQ. For the CDR3, the DNA is TGTGCCAGCAGCCCTACAGGGCCAGGGGACGGGACCCAGTACTTC. It is translated as CASSPTGPGDGTQYF.

The V and J genes are TRBV7-2 and TRBJ1-2; the match to TRBD1 covers 7 bases. Trimming cost V 1 base and J 11 bases; bases outside gene matches: 7. Germline lookup yields CDR1 SGHTA and CDR2 FQGNSA. This CDR3 has 13 residues. The CDR3 DNA reads as TGTGCCAGCAGCTTAGTCGGGACAGTGGTTTACACCTTC. This sequence encodes CASSLVGTVVYTF.

V and J are TRBV10-3 and TRBJ2-7; the D is unclear. The CDR3 covers 12 residues. V dropped 8 bases and J dropped 3 bases, with 11 bases sitting between them. Germline V lookup: CDR1 ENHRY, CDR2 SYGVKD. The CDR3 here is CAIGKGYYEQYF. As DNA, the CDR3 is TGTGCCATCGGCAAGGGCTACTACGAGCAGTACTTC.

This clonotype was seen a few times. This chain links TRBV5-1 with TRBJ2-7; either TRBD1 or TRBD2 may fit D (5 bases each). Trimming pared 0 bases from V and 3 bases from J, leaving 13 bases between. The V gene's germline CDR1 is SGHRS and CDR2 YFSETQ. CDR3 length: 15 residues. CDR3 DNA: TGCGCCAGCAGCTTGGCGATGGGGGAGTTCTACGAGCAGTACTTC. The encoded protein is CASSLAMGEFYEQYF.

The rearrangement uses TRBV6-5 and TRBJ2-5; 7 nucleotides match TRBD1. Germline assignment: CDR1 MNHEY and CDR2 SVGAGI. Trimming cost V 2 bases and J 2 bases; bases outside gene matches: 2. CDR3 length: 14 amino acids. In DNA, the CDR3 is TGTGCCAGCAGTTACGGGGGACAGCAAGAGACCCAGTACTTC. It yields the protein CASSYGGQQETQYF.

The chain employs TRBV29-1 and TRBJ2-1, with D unclear. V lost 2 bases and J lost 4, with 6 bases in between. The CDR3 is 12 amino acids. The germline V gene encodes CDR1 SQVTM and CDR2 ANQGSEA. The CDR3 nucleotides read TGCAGCGTTGAAATACGGTACAATGAGCAGTTCTTC. It encodes CSVEIRYNEQFF.

Ten or more counts support this clonotype. This chain links TRBV20-1 with TRBJ2-7; D gene unclear. Germline CDR1 DFQATT, CDR2 SNEGSKA (reference sequence). Trimming removed 1 base from V and 5 bases from J, with 15 bases in between. This CDR3 has 14 residues. The CDR3 loop is CSARGGPPPHEQYF. The CDR3 DNA is TGCAGTGCTAGAGGTGGCCCCCCACCTCACGAGCAGTACTTC.

This chain links TRBV12-3 or TRBV12-4 with TRBJ2-7; 10 bases match TRBD2. J gave up 3 bases and V 3 bases, and 14 bases lay outside the gene matches. There are 18 residues in the CDR3. This CDR3 is CASSLGLAGATRVYEQYF. CDR3 DNA: TGTGCCAGCAGTTTGGGGCTAGCGGGAGCTACCAGAGTCTACGAGCAGTACTTC.

The chain couples TRBV4-3 to TRBJ2-3; tentative D call: TRBD2 (6 bases). Trimming stripped 0 bases from V and 4 bases from J, with 14 bases between. The CDR3 has 16 amino acids. CDR1 and CDR2 (germline): LGHNA, YSLEER. The CDR3 DNA reads TGCGCCAGCAGCCAAGAAAGGTCGGGAGTGGCAGATACGCAGTATTTT. It codes for CASSQERSGVADTQYF.

The CDR3 spells CASSPRRLAPTAGQFF. CDR3 DNA: TGTGCCAGTAGTCCCAGGCGACTAGCGCCGACCGCGGGGCAGTTCTTC. The chain joins TRBV19 to TRBJ2-1; 8 bases fit TRBD2. In germline, CDR1 is LNHDA, CDR2 SQIVND (reference sequence). V lost 5 bases and J lost 12; bases outside the gene matches: 18. The CDR3 is 16 amino acids.

The V and J genes are TRBV5-5 and TRBJ1-4, with 7 bases identical to TRBD1. In germline, CDR1 is SGHKS, CDR2 YYEKEE (reference sequence). The CDR3 contains 16 residues. After removal of 4 bases from V and 8 bases from J, the junction contained 14 bases not matched to a gene. CDR3 DNA sequence: TGTGCCAGCAGCGTCGGTGGGGGACAGAGGGGAGAAAAACTGTTTTTT. Protein: CASSVGGGQRGEKLFF.

The V and J genes are TRBV5-4 and TRBJ2-7; no firm D call. Germline CDR1 and CDR2: SGHNT and YYREEE (reference sequence). The CDR3 has 15 amino acids. V lost 4 bases, J lost 3 bases, and 17 bases lay in between. DNA for the CDR3: TGTGCCAGCAGCCTTGGCCCGGGTGGGAACTACGAGCAGTACTTC. It is translated as CASSLGPGGNYEQYF.

The chain recombines TRBV4-1 with TRBJ2-1; a possible D gene is TRBD2 (6 bases). The CDR3 extends over 12 amino acids. V was shortened by 6 bases and J by 9 bases, with 12 bases between the two germline ends. In germline, CDR1 is MGHRA, CDR2 YSYEKL. Here the CDR3 reads CASRLFGGEQFF. For the CDR3, the DNA is TGCGCCAGCAGACTCTTCGGGGGTGAGCAGTTCTTC.

The chain has TRBV15 and TRBJ2-3; 9 nucleotides line up with TRBD2. Germline V gives CDR1 LNHNV, CDR2 YYDKDF (reference sequence). Trimming cost V 4 bases and J 4 bases; bases outside gene matches: 6. This CDR3 contains 15 residues. The chain's CDR3 is CATSTLSGGPDTQYF. Written as DNA, the CDR3 is TGTGCCACCAGCACCCTTAGCGGGGGCCCAGATACGCAGTATTTT.